This TCR beta chain comes out of a study of monozygotic twins with inflammatory bowel disease. Germline V gene lookup returns CDR1 DFQATT and CDR2 SNEGSKA (reference sequence). CDR3 length equals 13 residues. Input per TCR library consisted of roughly 4,000 ng of total RNA. Using the 5' RACE reads, TCRdb records one entry per CDR3 protein without DNA. The sample has approximately 330,000 distinct CDR3 sequences. As concerns this clonotype: Its cognate antigen is unknown.

Whole-study results and caveats: A lone strong IBD-associated signal or clonotype found no support.

The chain is built from TRBV20-1 and TRBJ2-3. The clonotype comes from a human donor with ulcerative colitis or Crohn's disease, or a healthy co-twin of an affected twin (not recorded which). The sequenced material came from blood. The CDR3 is CSPRSPGTDTQYF.